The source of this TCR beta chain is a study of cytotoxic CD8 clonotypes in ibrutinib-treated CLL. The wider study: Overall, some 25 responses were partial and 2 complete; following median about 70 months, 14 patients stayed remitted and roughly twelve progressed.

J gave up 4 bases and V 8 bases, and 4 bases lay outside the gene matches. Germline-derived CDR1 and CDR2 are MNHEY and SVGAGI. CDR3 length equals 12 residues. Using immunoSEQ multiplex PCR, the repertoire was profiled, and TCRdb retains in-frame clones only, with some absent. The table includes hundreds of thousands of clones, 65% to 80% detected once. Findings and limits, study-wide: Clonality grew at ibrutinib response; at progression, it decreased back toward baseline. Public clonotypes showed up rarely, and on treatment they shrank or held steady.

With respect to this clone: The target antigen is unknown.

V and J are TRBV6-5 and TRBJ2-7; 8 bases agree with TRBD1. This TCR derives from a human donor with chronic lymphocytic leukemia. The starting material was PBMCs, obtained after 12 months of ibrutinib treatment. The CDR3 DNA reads TGTGCCAGCGGCAGGGGGCTTTACGAGCAGTACTTC. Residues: CASGRGLYEQYF.